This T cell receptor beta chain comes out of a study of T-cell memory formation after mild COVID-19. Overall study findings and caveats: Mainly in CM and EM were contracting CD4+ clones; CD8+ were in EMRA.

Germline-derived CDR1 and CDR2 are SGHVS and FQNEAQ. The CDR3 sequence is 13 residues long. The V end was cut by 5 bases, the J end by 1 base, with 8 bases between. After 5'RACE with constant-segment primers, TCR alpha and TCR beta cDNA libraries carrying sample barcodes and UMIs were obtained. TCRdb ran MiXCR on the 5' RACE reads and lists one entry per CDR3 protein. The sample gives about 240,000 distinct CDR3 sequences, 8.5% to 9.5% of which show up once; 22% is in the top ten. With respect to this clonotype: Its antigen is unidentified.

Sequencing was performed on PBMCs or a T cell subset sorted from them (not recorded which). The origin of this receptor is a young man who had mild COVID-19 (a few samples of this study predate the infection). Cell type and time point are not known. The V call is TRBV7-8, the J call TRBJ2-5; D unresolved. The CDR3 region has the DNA TGTGCCAGCAGCAACCGGGCCCAAGAGACCCAGTACTTC. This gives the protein CASSNRAQETQYF.